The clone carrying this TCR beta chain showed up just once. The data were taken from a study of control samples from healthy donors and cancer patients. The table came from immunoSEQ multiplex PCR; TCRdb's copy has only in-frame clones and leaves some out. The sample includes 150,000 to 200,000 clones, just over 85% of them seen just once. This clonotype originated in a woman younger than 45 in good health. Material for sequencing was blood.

The CDR3 loop is CAITSWTGNTEAFF. CDR3 nucleotide sequence: TGTGCCATTACTTCCTGGACGGGGAACACTGAAGCTTTCTTT. The chain joins TRBV2 to TRBJ1-1; D remains ambiguous. The CDR3 runs 14 residues. CDR1 is SNHLY and CDR2 is FYNNEI in the germline V gene. V dropped 10 bases and J dropped 1 base, with 16 bases sitting between them.